The source of this T cell receptor (beta chain) is a study of blood T cell repertoires in COVID-19. The overall study: Whether acute or convalescent, the COVID-19 samples came from the United States, Italy and Spain.

In the authors' workflow: Estimates of nucleated cell counts were drawn from the amplification of reference gene primers. Data came from immunoSEQ multiplex PCR; TCRdb stores just in-frame clones and leaves some out. Clone size and the V and J calls come from that table; the DNA yielded D and trimming. Counted here are 390,000 or so clones, about nine tenths occurring once; the ten biggest clones make up roughly 1.4%. Germline loops: CDR1 SGHRS, CDR2 YFSETQ. This CDR3 region has 17 residues. Trimming took off 0 bases at V and 3 bases at J, with 19 bases between the two ends. This sequence originates from a woman in her twenties or thirties with active or convalescent COVID-19. The sample comprised peripheral blood. The chain joins TRBV5-1 to TRBJ2-7; D unclear. This CDR3 is CASSLALVSSLNYEQYF. Here the CDR3 DNA reads TGCGCCAGCAGCTTGGCCCTAGTGAGTAGTTTGAACTACGAGCAGTACTTC.